The entry below describes one T cell receptor (beta chain). The sample belongs to a study of control samples from healthy donors and cancer patients. Germline V gives CDR1 SGHDT, CDR2 YYEEEE. The CDR3 contains 16 residues. Trimming cost V 3 bases and J 3 bases, with 15 bases left between them. Here immunoSEQ multiplex PCR was the method, and the copy in TCRdb shows in-frame clones only, minus some. This table has tens of thousands of clones, 65% to 80% appearing once. This chain connects TRBV5-6 to TRBJ2-2; the D gene is possibly TRBD2 (6 bases). This receptor was obtained from a male donor with melanoma. The sequenced sample consisted of formalin-fixed, paraffin-embedded tissue. The CDR3 coding sequence is TGTGCCAGCAGCTCTACCGGGAGTCGGGACACCGGGGAGCTGTTTTTT. Protein product: CASSSTGSRDTGELFF.